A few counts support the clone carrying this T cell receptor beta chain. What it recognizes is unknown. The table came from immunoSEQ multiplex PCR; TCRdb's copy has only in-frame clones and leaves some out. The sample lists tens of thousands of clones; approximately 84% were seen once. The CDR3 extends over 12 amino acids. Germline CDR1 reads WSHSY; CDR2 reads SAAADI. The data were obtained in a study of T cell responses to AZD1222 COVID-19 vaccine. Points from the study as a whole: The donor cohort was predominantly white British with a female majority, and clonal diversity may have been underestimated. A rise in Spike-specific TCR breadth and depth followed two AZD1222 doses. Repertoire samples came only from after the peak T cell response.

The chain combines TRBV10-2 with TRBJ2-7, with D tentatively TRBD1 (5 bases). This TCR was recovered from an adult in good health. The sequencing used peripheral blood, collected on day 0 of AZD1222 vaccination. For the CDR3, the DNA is TGCGCTAGGGGAAGGGTAATTCACGAGCAGTACTTC. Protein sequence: CARGRVIHEQYF.